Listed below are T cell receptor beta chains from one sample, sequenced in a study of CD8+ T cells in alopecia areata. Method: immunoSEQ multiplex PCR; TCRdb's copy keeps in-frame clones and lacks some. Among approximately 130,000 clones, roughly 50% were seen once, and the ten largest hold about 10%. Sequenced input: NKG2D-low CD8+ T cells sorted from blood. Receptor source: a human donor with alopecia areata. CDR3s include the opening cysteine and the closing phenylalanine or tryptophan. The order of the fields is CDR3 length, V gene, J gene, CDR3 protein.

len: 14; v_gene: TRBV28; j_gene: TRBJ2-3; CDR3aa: CASTPPWATNTQYF
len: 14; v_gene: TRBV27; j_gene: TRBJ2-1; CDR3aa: CASSSAPASREQFF
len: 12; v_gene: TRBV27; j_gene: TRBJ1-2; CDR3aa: CASKSRGSGYTF
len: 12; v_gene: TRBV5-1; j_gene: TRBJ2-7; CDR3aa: CASSRPAYEQYF
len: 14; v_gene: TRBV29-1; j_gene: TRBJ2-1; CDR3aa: CSVGVDSSYNEQFF
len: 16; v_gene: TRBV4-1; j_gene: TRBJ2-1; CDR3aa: CASSQEVAGGPLGQFF
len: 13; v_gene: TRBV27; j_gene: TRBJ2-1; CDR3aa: CASSPDGTGQQFF
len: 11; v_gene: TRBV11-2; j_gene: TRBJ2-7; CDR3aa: CASSLAGEQYF
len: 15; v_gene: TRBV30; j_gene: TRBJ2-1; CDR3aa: CAWSGLLENYNEQFF
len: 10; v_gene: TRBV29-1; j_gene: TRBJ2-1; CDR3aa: CSVVEDEQFF
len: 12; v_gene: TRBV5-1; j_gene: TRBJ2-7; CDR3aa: CASSFRGLEQYF
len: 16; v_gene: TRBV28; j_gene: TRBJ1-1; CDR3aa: CASRPDMGNLNTEAFF
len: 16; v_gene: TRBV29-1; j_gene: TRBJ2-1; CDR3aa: CSVAGTSESSYNEQFF
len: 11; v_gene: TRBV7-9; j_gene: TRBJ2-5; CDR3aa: CAGGVGETQYF
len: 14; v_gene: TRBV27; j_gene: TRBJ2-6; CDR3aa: CASTPGSGANVLTF
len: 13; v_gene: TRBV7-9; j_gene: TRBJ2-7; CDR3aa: CASSLRGRGEQYF
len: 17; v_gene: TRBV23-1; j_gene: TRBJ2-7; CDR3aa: CASSQEGQGPSSYEQYF
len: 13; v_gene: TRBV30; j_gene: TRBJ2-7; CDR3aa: CAWSLDRGYEQYF
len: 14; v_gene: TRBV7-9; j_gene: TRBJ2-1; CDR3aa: CASKDGSSYNEQFF
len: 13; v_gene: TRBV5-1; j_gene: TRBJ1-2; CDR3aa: CASSFRQGSGYTF
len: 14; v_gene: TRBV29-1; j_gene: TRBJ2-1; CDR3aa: CSVLTGSSYNEQFF
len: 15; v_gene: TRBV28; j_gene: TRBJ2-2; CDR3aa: CASSGFEGSTGELFF
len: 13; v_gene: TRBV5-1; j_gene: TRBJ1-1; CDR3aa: CASSFGSNTEAFF
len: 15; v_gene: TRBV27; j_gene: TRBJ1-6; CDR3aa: CASSWGFLGDSPLHF
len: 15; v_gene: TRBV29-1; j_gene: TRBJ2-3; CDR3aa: CSVQSTGGVMDTQYF
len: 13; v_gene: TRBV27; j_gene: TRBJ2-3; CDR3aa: CASSSGLTDTQYF
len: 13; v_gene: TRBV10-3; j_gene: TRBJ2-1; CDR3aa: CAIGQGSDNEQFF
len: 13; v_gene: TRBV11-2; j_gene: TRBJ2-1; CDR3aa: CASSSPSEGEQFF
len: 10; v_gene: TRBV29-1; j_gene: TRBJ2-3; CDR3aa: CSVERDTQYF
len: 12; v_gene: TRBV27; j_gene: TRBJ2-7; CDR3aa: CASRMGEDEQYF
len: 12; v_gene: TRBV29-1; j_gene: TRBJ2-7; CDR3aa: CSGYRAPEEQYF
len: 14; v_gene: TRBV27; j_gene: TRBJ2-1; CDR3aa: CATGGGGSYNEQFF
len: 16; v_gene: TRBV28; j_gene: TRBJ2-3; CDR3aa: CASSSDRSADTDTQYF
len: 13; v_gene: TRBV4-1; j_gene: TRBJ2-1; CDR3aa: CASSQAAVNEQFF
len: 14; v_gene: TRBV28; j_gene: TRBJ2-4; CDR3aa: CASSGGLAKNIQYF
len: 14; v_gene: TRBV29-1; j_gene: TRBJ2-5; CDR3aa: CSVGLAAAQETQYF
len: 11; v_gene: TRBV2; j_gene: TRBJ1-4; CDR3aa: CASIGREKLFF
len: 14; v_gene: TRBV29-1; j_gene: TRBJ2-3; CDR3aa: CSVWGAGGTDTQYF
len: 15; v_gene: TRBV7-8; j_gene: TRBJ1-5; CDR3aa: CASTRGAHSNQPQHF